This T cell receptor beta chain was sequenced in a study of blood T cell repertoires in COVID-19. At the level of the study: Acute and convalescent COVID-19 specimens originated in the United States, Italy and Spain. T cells, B-cell-depleted T cells, or PBMCs provided the cDNA or gDNA that served as material.

V lost 11 bases, J lost 0 bases, and 16 bases lay in between. CDR3 length equals 15 residues. Germline V lookup: CDR1 LNHDA, CDR2 SQIVND (reference sequence). This clone was observed once. Original analysis: The assay estimated nucleated cells by amplifying reference gene primers. Sequenced by immunoSEQ multiplex PCR; TCRdb stores in-frame clones only, minus some. That table furnishes V, J and clone size, whereas the DNA furnished D and trimming. The data contain 70,000 to 90,000 clones, about 88% of them singletons. The chain has TRBV19 and TRBJ2-2; the D gene is possibly TRBD1 (6 bases). The sequence came from a man older than 75 with active or convalescent COVID-19. Sample: peripheral blood. CDR3 loop: CASGSDSTNTGELFF. In DNA, the CDR3 is TGTGCCTCCGGGTCGGACAGCACGAACACCGGGGAGCTGTTTTTT.